The subject of this entry is one TCR beta chain. V lost 0 bases and J lost 1, with 16 bases in between. This CDR3 contains 17 residues. Germline V lookup: CDR1 SGHRS, CDR2 YFSETQ. These data belong to a study of blood T cell repertoires in COVID-19. Original data processing: Amplification with reference gene primers provided the estimates of nucleated cell counts. Here immunoSEQ multiplex PCR was the method, and the copy in TCRdb shows in-frame clones only, minus some. From that table come the V and J calls and clone size; the DNA was used to work out D and trimming. This table has around 24,000 clones, approximately 84% appearing once.

The J gene is TRBJ1-1, the V gene TRBV5-1; no firm D call. The sequenced material came from peripheral blood. The clonotype originates from a man aged 50 to 60 with active or convalescent COVID-19. CDR3 residues: CASSLGVYGERNTEAFF. CDR3 DNA: TGCGCCAGCAGCTTGGGGGTTTATGGGGAGAGGAACACTGAAGCTTTCTTT.